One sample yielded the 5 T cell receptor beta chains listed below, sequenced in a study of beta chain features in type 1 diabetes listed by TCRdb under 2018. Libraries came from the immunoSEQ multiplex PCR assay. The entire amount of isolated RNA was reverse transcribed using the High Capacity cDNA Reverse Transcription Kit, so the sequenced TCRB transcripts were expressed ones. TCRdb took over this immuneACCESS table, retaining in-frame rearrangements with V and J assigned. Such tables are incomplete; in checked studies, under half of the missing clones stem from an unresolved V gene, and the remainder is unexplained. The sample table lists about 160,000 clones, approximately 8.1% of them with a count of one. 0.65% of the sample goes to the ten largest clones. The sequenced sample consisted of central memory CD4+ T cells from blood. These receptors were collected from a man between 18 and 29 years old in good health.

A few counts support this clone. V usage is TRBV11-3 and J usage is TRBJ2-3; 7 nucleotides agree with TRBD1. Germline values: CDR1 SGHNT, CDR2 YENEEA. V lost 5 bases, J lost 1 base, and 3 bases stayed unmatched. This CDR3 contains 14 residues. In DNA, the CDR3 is TGTGCCAGCAGCGTCGGACAGGGCACAGATACGCAGTATTTT. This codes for CASSVGQGTDTQYF. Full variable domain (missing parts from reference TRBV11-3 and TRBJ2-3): EAGVVQSPRYKIIEKKQPVAFWCNPISGHNTLYWYLQNLGQGPELLIRYENEEAVDDSQLPKDRFSAERLKGVDSTLKIQPAELGDSAVYLCASSVGQGTDTQYFGPGTRLTVL.

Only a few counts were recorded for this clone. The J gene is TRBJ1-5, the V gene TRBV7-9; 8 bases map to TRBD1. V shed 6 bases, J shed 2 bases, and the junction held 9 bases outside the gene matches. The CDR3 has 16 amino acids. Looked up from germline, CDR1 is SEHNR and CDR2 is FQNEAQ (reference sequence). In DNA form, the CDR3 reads TGTGCCAGCAGTAGCGACAGGGGCTTCGGCAATCAGCCCCAGCATTTT. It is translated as CASSSDRGFGNQPQHF.

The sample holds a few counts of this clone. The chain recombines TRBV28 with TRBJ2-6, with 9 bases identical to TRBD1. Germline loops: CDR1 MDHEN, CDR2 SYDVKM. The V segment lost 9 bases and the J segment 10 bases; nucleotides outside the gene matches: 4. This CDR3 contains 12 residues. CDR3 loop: CASRQGGNVLTF. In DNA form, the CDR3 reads TGTGCCAGTAGACAGGGGGGGAACGTCCTGACTTTC.

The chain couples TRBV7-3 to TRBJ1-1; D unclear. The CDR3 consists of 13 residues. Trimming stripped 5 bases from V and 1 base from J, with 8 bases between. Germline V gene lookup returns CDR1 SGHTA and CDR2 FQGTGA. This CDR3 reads CASSQEGNTEAFF. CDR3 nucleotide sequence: TGTGCCAGCAGCCAGGAGGGGAACACTGAAGCTTTCTTT. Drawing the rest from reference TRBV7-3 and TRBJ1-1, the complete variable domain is GAGVSQTPSNKVTEKGKYVELRCDPISGHTALYWYRQSLGQGPEFLIYFQGTGAADDSGLPNDRFFAVRPEGSVSTLKIQRTERGDSAVYLCASSQEGNTEAFFGQGTRLTVV.

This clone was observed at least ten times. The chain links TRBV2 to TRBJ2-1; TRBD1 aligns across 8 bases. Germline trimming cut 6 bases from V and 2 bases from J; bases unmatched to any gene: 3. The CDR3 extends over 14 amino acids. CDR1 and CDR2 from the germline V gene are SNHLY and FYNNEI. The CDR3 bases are TGTGCCAGCAGAACAGGGGGTGCCTACAATGAGCAGTTCTTC. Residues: CASRTGGAYNEQFF.